These 11 T cell receptor beta chains originate from one sample sequenced in a study of metastatic and nonmetastatic thyroid tumors. Thyroid surgery had not been preceded by any treatment in any patient. TCRdb re-called clones via MiXCR from the PCR reads. The sample includes some 33,000 clones, 7% to 9% of them seen just once. The sample was blood. These receptors were taken from a female donor with papillary thyroid cancer or a benign thyroid nodule (not recorded which). Some clones in this sample may be carry-over from other donors' samples.

This clone was observed at least ten times. J is TRBJ2-1 and V is TRBV4-2; 10 bases map to TRBD2. This CDR3 comprises 15 residues. Germline lookup yields CDR1 LGHNA and CDR2 YNFKEQ. V was clipped by 3 bases and J by 7 bases; unmatched bases: 6. CDR3 in amino acids: CASSHPSGRANEQFF. DNA of the CDR3: TGTGCCAGCAGCCATCCAAGCGGGAGGGCTAATGAGCAGTTCTTC.

This clone was detected many times. The chain couples TRBV2 to TRBJ2-5, with 7 nucleotides matching TRBD1. The germline V gene encodes CDR1 SNHLY and CDR2 FYNNEI. The CDR3 sequence is 14 residues long. With V trimmed by 10 bases and J by 2 bases, 10 bases remained unmatched. CDR3 DNA sequence: TGTGCCACCGAAGGACAGGAGAAGCAAGAGACCCAGTACTTC. Its translation is CATEGQEKQETQYF.

This clone was seen many times. The V call is TRBV2, the J call TRBJ1-1; 10 positions match TRBD1. The CDR3 loop spans 19 amino acids. Germline-derived CDR1 and CDR2 are SNHLY and FYNNEI. Trimming cost V 5 bases and J 0 bases; bases outside gene matches: 15. CDR3 sequence reads: CASSQGGTGAPFMNTEAFF. CDR3 nucleotides: TGTGCCAGCAGTCAAGGGGGGACAGGGGCTCCGTTCATGAACACTGAAGCTTTCTTT. The full variable domain, with the rest looked up from reference TRBV2 and TRBJ1-1, is EPEVTQTPSHQVTQMGQEVILRCVPISNHLYFYWYRQILGQKVEFLVSFYNNEISEKSEIFDDQFSVERPDGSNFTLKIRSTKLEDSAMYFCASSQGGTGAPFMNTEAFFGQGTRLTVV.

This clone has a count of ten or more. The V gene is TRBV19, the J gene TRBJ2-7; D is possibly TRBD1 (6 bases). Germline-derived CDR1 and CDR2 are LNHDA and SQIVND (reference sequence). The CDR3 length is 15 residues. V dropped 9 bases and J dropped 3 bases, with 21 bases sitting between them. CDR3 bases: TGTGCCAGCGCTTCAGGGGCAGCCGCTGACTACGAGCAGTACTTC. It specifies CASASGAAADYEQYF. The full variable domain, with the rest looked up from reference TRBV19 and TRBJ2-7, is DGGITQSPKYLFRKEGQNVTLSCEQNLNHDAMYWYRQDPGQGLRLIYYSQIVNDFQKGDIAEGYSVSREKKESFPLTVTSAQKNPTAFYLCASASGAAADYEQYFGPGTRLTVT.

This clone was recorded at least ten times. The rearrangement uses TRBV4-3 and TRBJ2-1, with TRBD1 matching 9 bases. This CDR3 comprises 16 residues. J lost 8 bases, V lost 4 bases, and 12 bases had no gene match. Germline-derived CDR1 and CDR2 are LGHNA and YSLEER. The CDR3 coding sequence is TGCGCCAGCAGCCCCTGGACAGGGGCCTCCCCCTATGAGCAGTTCTTC. Translation gives CASSPWTGASPYEQFF.

This clone has at least ten counts. CDR3 loop: CASSYVQVGIGNTIYF. In DNA, the CDR3 is TGTGCCAGCAGTTACGTCCAGGTCGGCATCGGAAACACCATATATTTT. This rearrangement joins TRBV6-2 or TRBV6-3 to TRBJ1-3; D gene ambiguous. The CDR3 has 16 residues. Per the germline V gene, CDR1 is MNHEY and CDR2 is SVGEGT. Trimming removed 2 bases from V and 4 bases from J, with 15 bases in between.

This clone showed up many times. The chain couples TRBV5-1 to TRBJ1-1, with D possibly matching TRBD1 (6 bases). V dropped 4 bases and J dropped 5 bases, with 15 bases sitting between them. The CDR3 is 14 amino acids. Looked up from germline, CDR1 is SGHRS and CDR2 is YFSETQ. The CDR3 DNA is TGCGCCAGCAGCGCCCGGACAGCGGATACTGAAGCTTTCTTT. It yields the protein CASSARTADTEAFF.

This clone is medium-sized within its sample. Other DNA sequences in this sample translate to the same CDR3. The chain joins TRBV14 to TRBJ2-7, with no clear D. V gave up 1 base and J gave up 4 bases, with 2 bases separating them. Looked up from germline, CDR1 is SGHDN and CDR2 is FVKESK. This CDR3 region has 11 residues. The CDR3 here is CASSQGYEQYF. The CDR3 bases are TGTGCCAGCAGCCAAGGGTACGAGCAGTACTTC. Drawing the rest from reference TRBV14 and TRBJ2-7, the complete variable domain is EAGVTQFPSHSVIEKGQTVTLRCDPISGHDNLYWYRRVMGKEIKFLLHFVKESKQDESGMPNNRFLAERTGGTYSTLKVQPAELEDSGVYFCASSQGYEQYFGPGTRLTVT.

This clone was counted ten times or more. The chain uses TRBV29-1 and TRBJ1-4; unclear D gene. The CDR3 runs 10 residues. V lost 7 bases, J lost 7 bases, and 7 bases lay in between. Per germline, CDR1 SQVTM and CDR2 ANQGSEA. The CDR3 protein is CSAGGEKLFF. The DNA for the CDR3 is TGCAGCGCCGGTGGTGAAAAACTGTTTTTT.

This clone was seen ten or more times. V gene TRBV5-1 combines with J gene TRBJ1-1; no clear D gene. The ends were cut back, 4 bases at V and 1 base at J, with 11 bases in the middle. Germline CDR1 is SGHRS and CDR2 is YFSETQ. This CDR3 has 14 amino acids. As DNA, the CDR3 is TGCGCCAGCAGCAGATCTACGGAGAACACTGAAGCTTTCTTT. Protein sequence: CASSRSTENTEAFF.

Details on this clone: A clone one base away is much larger, so this may be a read error. The chain joins TRBV20-1 to TRBJ2-7; D perhaps matches TRBD2 (5 bases). Germline loops: CDR1 DFQATT, CDR2 SNEGSKA (reference sequence). Deletions cut 1 base from V and 1 base from J, with 17 bases between. This CDR3 has 16 residues. The CDR3 DNA is TGCAGTGCTAGAGGGATCCAGGAGGCGCAGTCCTACGAGCAGTACTTC. This encodes CSARGIQEAQSYEQYF.